This TCR beta chain appears in the sequencing data of a study of T cell responses to AZD1222 COVID-19 vaccine. Points from the study as a whole: Donors were mostly white British, more females; clonal diversity possibly underestimated. Just a handful of people given AZD1222 tested seropositive at baseline.

Produced via immunoSEQ multiplex PCR; TCRdb's table is partial and in-frame only. The table has under 200,000 clones, more than 85% seen once. As to this clone: Its target is unknown.

V was trimmed by 2 bases and J by 1 base, leaving 11 bases between them. This CDR3 has 15 residues. The germline V gene has CDR1 MDHEN and CDR2 SYDVKM. The material was peripheral blood, obtained on day 0 of AZD1222 vaccination. The source is an adult in good health. The V call is TRBV28, the J call TRBJ1-2; D is perhaps TRBD1 (5 bases). CDR3 in amino acids: CASSLPPGDNYGYTF. DNA of the CDR3: TGTGCCAGCAGTTTACCGCCGGGGGATAACTATGGCTACACCTTC.